This T cell receptor (beta chain) was documented in a study of shared clonotypes between healthy human individuals. Looking at the study overall: The plates for each donor numbered three CD4 naive, three CD4 memory, two CD8 naive and one CD8 memory. Study-wide results and limits: Represented diversity (both genetic and exposure-history) was limited by the small number of donors. Of the naive CD4 clonotypes, around 4.7% were shared across a handful of donors. Only blood underwent sampling, and tissue repertoires likely differ.

The CDR3 length is 14 residues. Germline assignment: CDR1 KGHSH and CDR2 LQKENI. J lost 3 bases, V lost 9 bases, and 10 bases had no gene match. Only in-frame clones appear in the TCRdb table, and some are missing; sequencing was by immunoSEQ multiplex PCR. The sample consists of 2 million to 2.5 million clones, more than 85% of them appearing once. Notes on this clone: Its antigen is unidentified. Other DNA sequences within the sample encode an identical CDR3.

This clonotype originated in a man in his late teens or twenties in good health. Some clones in this sample may be carry-over from other donors' samples. This chain uses TRBV18 with TRBJ1-1; 7 positions match TRBD1. Sequencing input: naive CD4+ T cells from PBMCs. The subset was: CD45RA+ positively selected. The CDR3: CASLQSQGDTEAFF. In nucleotides, the CDR3 is TGTGCCAGTTTGCAATCGCAGGGGGACACTGAAGCTTTCTTT.